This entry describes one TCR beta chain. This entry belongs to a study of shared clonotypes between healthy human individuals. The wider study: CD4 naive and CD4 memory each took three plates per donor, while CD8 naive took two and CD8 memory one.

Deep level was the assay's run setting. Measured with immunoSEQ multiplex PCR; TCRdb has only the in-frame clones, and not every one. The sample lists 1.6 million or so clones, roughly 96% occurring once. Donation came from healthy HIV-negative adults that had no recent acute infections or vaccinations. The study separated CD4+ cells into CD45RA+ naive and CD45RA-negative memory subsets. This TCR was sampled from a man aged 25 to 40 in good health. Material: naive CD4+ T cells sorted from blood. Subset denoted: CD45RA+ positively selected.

The CDR3 here is CSDRKGFTDTQYF. For the CDR3, the DNA is TGCAGCGACCGAAAGGGGTTCACAGATACGCAGTATTTT. The chain has TRBV29-1 and TRBJ2-3, with a tentative D call TRBD1 (5 bases). The CDR3 spans 13 residues. The V end was cut by 7 bases, the J end by 2 bases, with 13 bases between. The germline V gene has CDR1 SQVTM and CDR2 ANQGSEA.